The present TCR beta chain was sequenced within a study of blood T cell repertoires in COVID-19. Study overall: COVID-19 samples from acute and convalescent phases originated in the United States, Italy and Spain. T cells, B-cell-depleted T cells, or PBMCs provided the cDNA or gDNA that served as material.

How the authors handled the data: Estimation of nucleated cell counts relied on the amplification of reference gene primers. Data came from immunoSEQ multiplex PCR; TCRdb stores just in-frame clones and leaves some out. D and trimming were read from the DNA, whereas the V and J calls and clone size are those reported in that table. The sample consists of 180,000 or so clones, approximately 90% of them appearing once. Sequenced: peripheral blood. The receptor was isolated from a woman aged 80 or over in a cohort sampled during active or convalescent COVID-19.

The CDR3 coding sequence is TGTGCCAGCAGTGGGACAGGGGCCGCCCAAGAGACCCAGTACTTC. The encoded protein is CASSGTGAAQETQYF. The chain uses TRBV25-1 and TRBJ2-5; TRBD1 matches 9 bases. The germline CDR1 and CDR2 sequences are MGHDK and SYGVNS. This CDR3 comprises 15 residues. V gave up 4 bases and J gave up 1 base; unmatched junction bases: 4.